Listed here is a single T cell receptor (beta chain). At one end, the junction sequence differs from germline, possibly due to a read error. Assay used: immunoSEQ multiplex PCR; TCRdb lists only in-frame clones, some missing. This table holds 100,000 or so clones, nearly 90% found once. This sample is drawn from a study of T cell responses to AZD1222 COVID-19 vaccine. Germline CDR1 and CDR2: SGHRS and YFSETQ. The CDR3 totals 14 residues. The source was peripheral blood, collected on day 0 of AZD1222 vaccination. The source of this sequence is an adult in good health. V usage is TRBV5-1 and J usage is TRBJ1-2; D is unresolved. The CDR3 loop is CASSLGQETSGYTF. The CDR3 coding sequence is TGTGCCAGCAGCTTGGGCCAAGAAACTTCGGGCTACACCTTC.